This TCR beta chain was sequenced during a study of T cells expressing NK-cell markers. Overall study findings and caveats: These clonotypes additionally ranked first within the CD3+CD56-NKG2C+ fraction of a few donors.

This CDR3 spans 15 amino acids. Germline-derived CDR1 and CDR2 are SSHAT and FNYEAQ (reference sequence). The authors generated TCR beta cDNA through 5'RACE template switching with UMIs. From the 5' RACE reads, TCRdb lists one entry per CDR3 protein and no DNA. In total, the table holds a few hundred thousand distinct CDR3 sequences. Turning to this clonotype: Its specificity is unknown.

The source of this sequence is a young man in good health. This chain links TRBV7-7 with TRBJ1-1; absent DNA, TCRdb's TRBD1 call cannot be checked. Specimen: blood T cells: a sorted CD56 or NKG2C T cell subset, CD4+ or CD8+ T cells, or bulk PBMC T cells (not recorded which). The CDR3 spells CASRPQGARPSEAFF.